This is a list of T cell receptor beta chains from one sample in a study of naive and memory T cell subsets. TCRdb re-called the UMI-ligation and nested PCR reads through MiXCR, storing one row per CDR3 protein. In the table there are approximately 140,000 distinct CDR3 sequences, around 21% of which are singletons. The specimen sequenced was naive CD8+ T cells from blood. Receptors originate from a human donor in good health. Both conserved end residues are part of each CDR3. A D gene is named only where the DNA matches it firmly. Only part of the rows carry a size: once, few, many, or a class if the clone is expanded.

d_call	j_call	v_call	clone_size	cdr3_length	cdr3_aa	cdr3_nt
.	TRBJ2-3	TRBV13	.	17	CASSPGPGPPDTDTQYF	TGTGCCAGCAGCCCAGGACCTGGGCCCCCGGACACAGATACGCAGTATTTT
TRBD2	TRBJ2-1	TRBV7-2	.	15	CASNAATSAYNEQFF	TGTGCCAGCAACGCGGCGACTAGCGCATACAATGAGCAGTTCTTC
.	TRBJ1-1	TRBV4-3	.	14	CASSQDTGNTEAFF	TGCGCCAGCAGCCAAGATACAGGGAACACTGAAGCTTTCTTT
TRBD1	TRBJ2-3	TRBV12-3/TRBV12-4	.	15	CASSWTGGRTDTQYF	TGTGCCAGCAGTTGGACAGGGGGTCGCACAGATACGCAGTATTTT
TRBD2	TRBJ2-1	TRBV3-1	.	19	CASSQDILLRESYYNEQFF	TGTGCCAGCAGCCAAGATATCCTGCTGCGGGAGAGTTACTACAATGAGCAGTTCTTC
.	TRBJ2-3	TRBV6-5	few	16	CASRPTSAYSTDTQYF	TGTGCCAGCAGACCGACAAGCGCCTATAGCACAGATACGCAGTATTTT
.	TRBJ2-1	TRBV6-5	.	15	CASSYSVAGYNEQFF	TGTGCCAGCAGTTACTCAGTGGCGGGTTACAATGAGCAGTTCTTC
.	TRBJ2-7	TRBV4-3	many	15	CASSQVPGTNYEQYF	TGCGCCAGCAGCCAAGTTCCAGGAACTAACTACGAGCAGTACTTC
.	TRBJ2-1	TRBV6-2/TRBV6-3	.	13	CASSEENYNEQFF	TGTGCCAGCAGCGAAGAGAATTACAATGAGCAGTTCTTC
TRBD1	TRBJ1-5	TRBV5-6	few	15	CASSTRTGYNQPQHF	TGTGCCAGCAGCACGAGGACAGGGTACAATCAGCCCCAGCATTTT
.	TRBJ2-3	TRBV20-1	.	15	CSASPWPISTDTQYF	TGCAGTGCCAGCCCATGGCCGATTAGCACAGATACGCAGTATTTT
.	TRBJ2-1	TRBV4-3	.	12	CASSQDGYEQFF	TGCGCCAGCAGCCAAGATGGGTATGAGCAGTTCTTC
.	TRBJ2-2	TRBV19	few	13	CATEETDTGELFF	TGTGCCACCGAGGAAACAGACACCGGGGAGCTGTTTTTT
.	TRBJ2-7	TRBV12-3/TRBV12-4	many	13	CASSKTGADEQYF	TGTGCCAGCAGCAAGACAGGTGCGGACGAGCAGTACTTC
.	TRBJ1-3	TRBV7-2	.	11	CASSFSDTIYF	TGTGCCAGCAGTTTCTCGGACACCATATATTTT
TRBD1	TRBJ1-1	TRBV15	once	14	CATSRDLDRGPAFF	TGTGCCACCAGCAGAGATTTAGACAGGGGCCCGGCTTTCTTT
.	TRBJ2-7	TRBV2	many	14	CASSAAESAYEQYF	TGTGCCAGCAGTGCAGCGGAATCGGCCTACGAGCAGTACTTC
.	TRBJ2-7	TRBV28	few	14	CASARDPRDYEQYF	TGTGCCAGCGCACGGGACCCGAGAGACTACGAGCAGTACTTC
TRBD2	TRBJ2-5	TRBV13	.	16	CASSASTSGRGETQYF	TGTGCCAGCAGCGCATCGACTAGCGGGAGGGGGGAGACCCAGTACTTC
.	TRBJ2-5	TRBV5-5	few	12	CASSFEGETQYF	TGTGCCAGCAGCTTCGAGGGAGAGACCCAGTACTTC
.	TRBJ2-7	TRBV4-3	few	15	CASSQDSGDLDEQYF	TGCGCCAGCAGCCAGGACAGCGGCGATCTAGACGAGCAGTACTTC
.	TRBJ1-4	TRBV10-3	.	13	CAISESPNEKLFF	TGTGCCATCAGTGAGTCGCCTAATGAAAAACTGTTTTTT
.	TRBJ1-1	TRBV5-6	.	15	CASSLDPGSNTEAFF	TGTGCCAGCAGCTTGGATCCGGGATCCAACACTGAAGCTTTCTTT
.	TRBJ1-5	TRBV28	.	14	CASTSWTSDQPQHF	TGTGCCAGCACGTCTTGGACCTCCGATCAGCCCCAGCATTTT
TRBD2	TRBJ2-1	TRBV12-3/TRBV12-4	few	19	CASSSDGTSGSSESNEQFF	TGTGCCAGCAGTTCGGACGGGACTAGCGGGAGTTCCGAGAGCAATGAGCAGTTCTTC
TRBD1	TRBJ2-7	TRBV6-2/TRBV6-3	.	15	CASSYGQGGLYEQYF	TGTGCCAGCAGTTATGGACAGGGAGGCCTCTACGAGCAGTACTTC
TRBD2	TRBJ2-7	TRBV7-9	few	12	CAVGLAGREQYF	TGTGCCGTCGGACTAGCGGGACGGGAGCAGTACTTC
TRBD2	TRBJ2-7	TRBV20-1	.	14	CSARGTSGSYEQYF	TGCAGTGCTAGGGGGACTAGCGGCTCCTACGAGCAGTACTTC
.	TRBJ1-1	TRBV9	.	13	CASSVVPGAEAFF	TGTGCCAGCAGCGTAGTCCCCGGGGCTGAAGCTTTCTTT
TRBD1	TRBJ2-7	TRBV10-3	.	15	CAISEPLQGTYEQYF	TGTGCCATCAGTGAGCCTTTACAGGGGACCTACGAGCAGTACTTC
TRBD1	TRBJ2-7	TRBV6-2/TRBV6-3	.	15	CASSSDRISSYEQYF	TGTGCCAGCTCGTCGGACAGGATCAGCTCCTACGAGCAGTACTTC
.	TRBJ1-4	TRBV6-6	.	17	CASSYVSPLWANEKLFF	TGTGCCAGCAGTTACGTATCCCCTCTTTGGGCTAATGAAAAACTGTTTTTT
.	TRBJ1-1	TRBV6-6	few	13	CASSYSIVSEAFF	TGTGCCAGCAGTTACTCGATAGTTTCTGAAGCTTTCTTT
TRBD1	TRBJ2-3	TRBV27	.	17	CASSLFQTGQGPDTQYF	TGTGCCAGCAGTTTATTCCAGACGGGACAGGGGCCAGATACGCAGTATTTT
.	TRBJ2-5	TRBV12-5	.	15	CASGPLGQYQETQYF	TGTGCTAGTGGCCCCTTGGGCCAGTATCAAGAGACCCAGTACTTC